These 8 T cell receptor beta chains share one sample of origin, sequenced in a study of Graves' ophthalmopathy and Graves' hyperthyroidism. Scientists amplified the TCR beta CDR3 regions from RNA transcripts. Second-round multiplex PCR came after first-round RT-PCR with HTBI primers. TCRdb ran MiXCR on the multiplex PCR reads and lists one entry per CDR3 protein. The sample contains around 1.1 million distinct CDR3 sequences, roughly two fifths of which appear only once. The sequenced sample consisted of peripheral blood or thyroid tissue (not recorded which). These TCRs come from an adult man with Graves' hyperthyroidism.

Regarding this clonotype: A much larger clone lies one base from this, so it may be a read error. The chain couples TRBV6-1 to TRBJ1-1; D is uncertain. Germline assignment: CDR1 MNHNS and CDR2 SASEGT. V was clipped by 2 bases and J by 0 bases, with 7 bases between them. The CDR3 contains 14 residues. The CDR3: CASSEFGVNTEAFF. Written as DNA, the CDR3 is TGTGCCAGCAGTGAATTTGGGGTGAACACTGAAGCTTTCTTT.

This clonotype was detected a few times. This rearrangement joins TRBV7-6 to TRBJ1-6, with D possibly TRBD1 on 5 matching bases. Germline CDR1 reads SGHVS; CDR2 reads FNYEAQ. The ends were cut back, 0 bases at V and 10 bases at J, with 10 bases in the middle. The length of the CDR3 is 14 residues. The CDR3 protein is CASSLAAGQSPLHF. The CDR3 nucleotides are TGTGCCAGCAGCTTAGCGGCAGGGCAATCACCCCTCCACTTT.

The sample holds a few counts of this clonotype. This chain connects TRBV9 to TRBJ2-7; the D gene is possibly TRBD2 (8 bases). The CDR3 extends over 16 amino acids. Germline V lookup: CDR1 SGDLS, CDR2 YYNGEE. V dropped 0 bases and J dropped 3 bases, with 16 bases sitting between them. CDR3 bases: TGTGCCAGCAGCGTAGCGGGAGGGGGCGAAGGCTACGAGCAGTACTTC. This sequence encodes CASSVAGGGEGYEQYF.

This clonotype was found a few times. The gene calls are TRBV6-2 or TRBV6-3 and TRBJ2-7; 10 nucleotides match TRBD2. Losses at the gene ends were 6 bases for V and 3 bases for J; bases not matched to a gene: 2. From germline, CDR1 is MNHEY and CDR2 SVGEGT. The CDR3 consists of 13 residues. Here the CDR3 DNA reads TGTGCCAGCAGAGCGGGGGGGTACTACGAGCAGTACTTC. It encodes CASRAGGYYEQYF.

This clonotype was observed at least ten times. The chain is built from TRBV15 and TRBJ1-6, with TRBD1 identical over 9 bases. Germline loops: CDR1 LNHNV, CDR2 YYDKDF (reference sequence). There are 14 residues in the CDR3. With 6 bases clipped from V and 7 bases from J, the junction kept 4 bases outside the gene matches. This chain's CDR3 is CATRTGGINSPLHF. DNA for the CDR3: TGTGCCACCAGAACAGGGGGCATAAATTCACCCCTCCACTTT.

The chain uses TRBV29-1 and TRBJ1-5, with D maybe TRBD1 (6 bases). CDR3 length: 13 residues. Germline V gene data show CDR1 as SQVTM and CDR2 as ANQGSEA. V was trimmed by 7 bases and J by 11 bases, leaving 21 bases between them. The CDR3 nucleotides are TGCAGCGCCAACCGGGGGGCACAAGAGACCCAGCATTTT. This translates into CSANRGAQETQHF.

The chain joins TRBV24-1 to TRBJ2-3; TRBD1 aligns across 7 bases. Trimming at V came to 3 bases and at J to 0 bases, leaving 2 bases not matched to a gene. This CDR3 has 15 residues. CDR1 is KGHDR, CDR2 SFDVKD, per germline. CDR3 nucleotides: TGTGCCACCAGTGATCAGGGACAGAGCACAGATACGCAGTATTTT. Translation gives CATSDQGQSTDTQYF.

This clonotype was counted many times. The CDR3: CSAFGHLANTGELFF. The CDR3 nucleotides read TGCAGTGCTTTCGGACACCTAGCGAACACCGGGGAGCTGTTTTTT. The J gene is TRBJ2-2, the V gene TRBV20-1, with D possibly TRBD1 on 5 matching bases. The V gene's germline CDR1 is DFQATT and CDR2 SNEGSKA (reference sequence). CDR3 length: 15 amino acids. V was shortened by 5 bases and J by 0 bases, with 13 bases between the two germline ends.